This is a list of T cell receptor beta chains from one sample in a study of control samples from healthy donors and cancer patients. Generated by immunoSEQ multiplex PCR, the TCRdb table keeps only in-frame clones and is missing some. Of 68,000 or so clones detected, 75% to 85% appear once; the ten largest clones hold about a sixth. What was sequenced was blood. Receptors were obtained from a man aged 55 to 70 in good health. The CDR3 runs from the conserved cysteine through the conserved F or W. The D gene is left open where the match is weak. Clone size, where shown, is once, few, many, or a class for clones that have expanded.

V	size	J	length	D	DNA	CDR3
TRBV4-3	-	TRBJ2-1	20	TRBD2	TGCGCCAGCAGCCAAGATTTGCTAGCGGGAGAGGGCGACAGGGGCAATGAGCAGTTCTTC	CASSQDLLAGEGDRGNEQFF
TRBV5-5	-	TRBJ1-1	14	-	TGTGCCAGCAGCGCCGACTATGGTAACACTGAAGCTTTCTTT	CASSADYGNTEAFF
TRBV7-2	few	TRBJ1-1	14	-	TGTGCCAGCAGCCCGTCCCCCTCGAACACTGAAGCTTTCTTT	CASSPSPSNTEAFF
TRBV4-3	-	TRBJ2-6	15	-	TGCGCCAGCAGCCAAAACCACCCCGGGGCCAACGTCCTGACTTTC	CASSQNHPGANVLTF
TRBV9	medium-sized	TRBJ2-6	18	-	TGTGCCAGCAGCGGTCCGACAGGTGGGTTCGCTGGGGCCAACGTCCTGACTTTC	CASSGPTGGFAGANVLTF
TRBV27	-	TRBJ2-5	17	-	TGTGCCAGCAGTCTTACCCCCCCCCGTACCCCTCAAGAGACCCAGTACTTC	CASSLTPPRTPQETQYF
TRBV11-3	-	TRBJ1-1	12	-	TGTGCCAGCAGCCGGGGCGACACTGAAGCTTTCTTT	CASSRGDTEAFF
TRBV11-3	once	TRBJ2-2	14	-	TGTGCCAGCAGCTTAGGAGAGCAAGCCGGGGAGCTGTTTTTT	CASSLGEQAGELFF
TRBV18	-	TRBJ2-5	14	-	TGTGCCAGCTCACCATCGTGGGGCCAAGAGACCCAGTACTTC	CASSPSWGQETQYF
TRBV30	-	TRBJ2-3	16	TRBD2	TGTGCCTGGAGTGTCATAGCGGGAGGGATCACAGATACGCAGTATTTT	CAWSVIAGGITDTQYF
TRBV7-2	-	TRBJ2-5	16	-	TGTGCCAGCAGCCGTAGTGGAGGGGGCTTACAAGAGACCCAGTACTTC	CASSRSGGGLQETQYF
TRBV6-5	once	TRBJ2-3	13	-	TGTGCCAGCTCCGGTGGAACGGCAGATACGCAGTATTTT	CASSGGTADTQYF
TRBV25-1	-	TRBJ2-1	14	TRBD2	TGTGCCAGCAGTACCTCTAGCGGGAGAGGTGAGCAGTTCTTC	CASSTSSGRGEQFF
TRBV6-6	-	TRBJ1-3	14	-	TGTGCCAGCACTCCCGGGCCTACTGGAAACACCATATATTTT	CASTPGPTGNTIYF
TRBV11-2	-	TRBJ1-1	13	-	TGTGCCAGCGGCGAGTTCAGGAACACTGAAGCTTTCTTT	CASGEFRNTEAFF
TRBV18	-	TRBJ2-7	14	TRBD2	TGTGCCAGCTCAACTAGCGGGAGTGTCGACGAGCAGTACTTC	CASSTSGSVDEQYF
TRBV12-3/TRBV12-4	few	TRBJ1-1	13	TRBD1	TGTGCCAGCAGTGACAGGGGGAACACTGAAGCTTTCTTT	CASSDRGNTEAFF
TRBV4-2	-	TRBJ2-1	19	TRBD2	TGTGCCAGCAGCCAAGATCCAACTAGCGGGAGTCCTTATTACAATGAGCAGTTCTTC	CASSQDPTSGSPYYNEQFF
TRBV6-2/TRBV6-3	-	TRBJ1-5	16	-	TGTGCCAGCAGTTACTTGGGGACCTCGATCAATCAGCCCCAGCATTTT	CASSYLGTSINQPQHF
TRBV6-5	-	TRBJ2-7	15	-	TGTGCCAGCAGGAGCATCGACATGAGCTCCTACGAGCAGTACTTC	CASRSIDMSSYEQYF
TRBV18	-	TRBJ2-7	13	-	TGTGCCAGCTCCGGGGGAAACGCCTACGAGCAGTACTTC	CASSGGNAYEQYF
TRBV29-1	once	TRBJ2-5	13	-	TGCAGCGTCAGTACGGCCAACCAAGAGACCCAGTACTTC	CSVSTANQETQYF
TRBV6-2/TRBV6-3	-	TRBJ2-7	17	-	TGTGCCAGCAGTTTATGGAGCGGAAACTGGACTTCCTACGAGCAGTACTTC	CASSLWSGNWTSYEQYF
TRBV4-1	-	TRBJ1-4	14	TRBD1	TGCGCCAGCAGCCCCGGACAGGGCGTTGAAAAACTGTTTTTT	CASSPGQGVEKLFF
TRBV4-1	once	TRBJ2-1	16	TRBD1	TGCGCCAGCAGCCAAGCGGGACAGGGTGGAAAGGGTGAGCAGTTCTTC	CASSQAGQGGKGEQFF
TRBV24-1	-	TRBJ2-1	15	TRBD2	TGTGCCACCAGTGAAATAGCGGGAGCGGGGAATGAGCAGTTCTTC	CATSEIAGAGNEQFF
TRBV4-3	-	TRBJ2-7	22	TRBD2	TGCGCCAGCAGCCAAGCCCTAAGTGTTGGGACTAGCGGGATTCCTTTCCCCTACGAGCAGTACTTC	CASSQALSVGTSGIPFPYEQYF
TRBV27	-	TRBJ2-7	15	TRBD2	TGTGCCAGCAGACCCTCGTGGGGGGGGAGCTACGAGCAGTACTTC	CASRPSWGGSYEQYF
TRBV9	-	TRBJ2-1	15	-	TGTGCCAGCAGCCTACAGGGATCTCCCTACAATGAGCAGTTCTTC	CASSLQGSPYNEQFF
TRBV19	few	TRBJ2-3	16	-	TGTGCCAGTAGTATCCGACGGAGGTCATCCGCAGATACGCAGTATTTT	CASSIRRRSSADTQYF
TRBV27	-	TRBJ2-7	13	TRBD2	TGTGCCAGCAGAGCTTCCGGGGGGGGCGAGCAGTACTTC	CASRASGGGEQYF
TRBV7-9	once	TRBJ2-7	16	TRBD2	TGTGCCAGCAGCTTAGGCGGACTAGTTTACCATGACGAGCAGTACTTC	CASSLGGLVYHDEQYF
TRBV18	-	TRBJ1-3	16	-	TGTGCCAGCTCGAATACCAATGCAGCCTCTGGAAACACCATATATTTT	CASSNTNAASGNTIYF
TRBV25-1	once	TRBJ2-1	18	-	TGTGCCAGCAGTCGGCAGGTCACAAAAATGAGCTCCTACAATGAGCAGTTCTTC	CASSRQVTKMSSYNEQFF
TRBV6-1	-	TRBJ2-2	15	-	TGTGCCAGCAGTGAAGCGCTTCGCCGCACCGGGGAGCTGTTTTTT	CASSEALRRTGELFF
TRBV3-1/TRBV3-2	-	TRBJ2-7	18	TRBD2	TGTGCCAGCAGCCAAGATGATCCCAGACTAGCGGGAGTCGGTGAGCAGTACTTC	CASSQDDPRLAGVGEQYF
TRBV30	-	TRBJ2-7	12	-	TGTGCCTGGAGTGTACAGGGCTACGAGCAGTACTTC	CAWSVQGYEQYF
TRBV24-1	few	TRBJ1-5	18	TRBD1	TGTGCCACCAGTGATGGGACAGGGGGGATTTATAGCAATCAGCCCCAGCATTTT	CATSDGTGGIYSNQPQHF
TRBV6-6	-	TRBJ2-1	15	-	TGTGCCAGCAGTTACCCCCGAACTAGTTCCAATGAGCAGTTCTTC	CASSYPRTSSNEQFF
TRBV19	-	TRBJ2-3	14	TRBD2	TGTGCCACTACCATCGCGGGGGGACGAGATACGCAGTATTTT	CATTIAGGRDTQYF
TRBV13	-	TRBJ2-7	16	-	TGTGCCAGCAGCTTAGTCTCTGGGTCACTCTCCTACGAGCAGTACTTC	CASSLVSGSLSYEQYF
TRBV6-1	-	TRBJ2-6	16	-	TGTGCCAGCAGTGACCCACAGGGAACTGGGGCCAACGTCCTGACTTTC	CASSDPQGTGANVLTF
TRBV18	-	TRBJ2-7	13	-	TGTGCCAGCTCACCGGACCGAGACTACGAGCAGTACTTC	CASSPDRDYEQYF
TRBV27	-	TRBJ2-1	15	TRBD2	TGTGCCAGCAGTCAAAAGCGGGAGCTAGACAATGAGCAGTTCTTC	CASSQKRELDNEQFF
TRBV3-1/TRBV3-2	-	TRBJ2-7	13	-	TGTGCCAGCAGCCAATCTGGCAACTACGAGCAGTACTTC	CASSQSGNYEQYF
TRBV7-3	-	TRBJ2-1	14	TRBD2	TGTGCCAGCAGCTTAAGCGGGAGCGGCAATGAGCAGTTCTTC	CASSLSGSGNEQFF
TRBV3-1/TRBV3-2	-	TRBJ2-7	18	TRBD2	TGTGCCAGCAGCCAAGATCGGGGGATAAGCGGGAGGCCCCACGAGCAGTACTTC	CASSQDRGISGRPHEQYF
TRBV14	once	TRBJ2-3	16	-	TGTGCCAGCAGCCAAGAGGGACCACAATACACAGATACGCAGTATTTT	CASSQEGPQYTDTQYF
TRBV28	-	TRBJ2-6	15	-	TGTGCCAGCAGTTTAGTTATGTCTGGGGCCAACGTCCTGACTTTC	CASSLVMSGANVLTF
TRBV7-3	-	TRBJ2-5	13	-	TGTGCCAGCAGCTCCCTAGACCAAGAGACCCAGTACTTC	CASSSLDQETQYF
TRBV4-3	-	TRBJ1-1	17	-	TGCGCCAGCAGCCTTGTTTGGGAGGGGGTGGGGAACACTGAAGCTTTCTTT	CASSLVWEGVGNTEAFF
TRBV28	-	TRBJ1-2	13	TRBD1	TGTGCCAGCAGTTTAGACAGGGTCCACCTTTACACCTTC	CASSLDRVHLYTF
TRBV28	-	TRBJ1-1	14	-	TGTGCCAGCAGCCAAGGGGGGGAGCGCACTGAAGCTTTCTTT	CASSQGGERTEAFF
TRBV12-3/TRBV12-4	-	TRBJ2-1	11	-	TGTGCCAGCCGCCAGAACAATGAGCAGTTCTTC	CASRQNNEQFF
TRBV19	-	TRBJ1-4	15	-	TGTGCCAGCCTTCGTCTGGGTGCAACTAATGAAAAACTGTTTTTT	CASLRLGATNEKLFF
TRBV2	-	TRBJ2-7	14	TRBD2	TGTGCCAGCAGTCTAGCGGGAGGGGCATACGAGCAGTACTTC	CASSLAGGAYEQYF
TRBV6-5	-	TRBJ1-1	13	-	TGTGCCAGCACCGGAAAGGGGGTCTCTGAAGCTTTCTTT	CASTGKGVSEAFF
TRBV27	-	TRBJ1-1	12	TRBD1	TGTGCCAGCAGCCCGACAGGGACGGTAGCTTTCTTT	CASSPTGTVAFF
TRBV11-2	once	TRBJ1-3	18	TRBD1	TGTGCCAGCAGCCGAAACTTCGGGGGACAGGGGGCTATAGACACCATATATTTT	CASSRNFGGQGAIDTIYF
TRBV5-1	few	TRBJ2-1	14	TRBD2	TGCGCCAGCAGCCTGACTAGCGGGAGAATTGAGCAGTTCTTC	CASSLTSGRIEQFF